Sequencing of this T cell receptor beta chain was carried out in a study of blood T cell repertoires in COVID-19. The overall study: Material from acute and convalescent COVID-19 was sourced from the United States, Italy and Spain. T cells, B-cell-depleted T cells, or PBMCs provided the cDNA or gDNA that served as material.

The CDR3 is made up of 16 amino acids. The junction had 3 bases not matched to a gene; V was cut back by 3 bases and J by 0 bases. Germline V gives CDR1 LGHNA, CDR2 YNFKEQ. Per the study methods: From reference gene primer amplification, estimates of nucleated cell counts were derived. TCRdb keeps only in-frame clones here, not all; method: immunoSEQ multiplex PCR. V and J calls and clone size are copied from that table; D and trimming were computed from the DNA. The data hold around 68,000 clones, with 65% to 80% observed a single time. This receptor was taken from a woman aged 50 to 65 with acute or convalescent COVID-19. The J gene is TRBJ1-4, the V gene TRBV4-2, with 8 bases that match TRBD1. Sequences were obtained from peripheral blood. CDR3 DNA: TGTGCCAGCAGCCAGACAGGGGCTGCAACTAATGAAAAACTGTTTTTT. Translation gives CASSQTGAATNEKLFF.